This T cell receptor beta chain was captured by sequencing in a study of T-cell reconstitution after alpha-beta-depleted transplantation in children. The library targeted TCRbeta and was prepared with unique molecular identifiers. MiXCR was run by TCRdb on the PCR reads, yielding one entry per CDR3 protein. This sample carries 600,000 to 700,000 distinct CDR3 sequences, less than 15% of them seen once, and the ten largest clones take roughly 0.84%. Trimming stripped 0 bases from V and 3 bases from J, with 15 bases between. The germline CDR1 and CDR2 sequences are LGHDT and YNNKEL (reference sequence). CDR3 size: 16 residues.

This receptor was taken from a girl aged 2 to 10 with congenital amegakaryocytic thrombocytopenia, due to receive a stem cell transplant. The chain uses TRBV3-1 and TRBJ2-7; D possibly corresponds to TRBD2 (6 bases). The sample consisted of PBMCs, taken before TCRalphabeta/CD19-depleted stem cell transplant. This CDR3 is CASSQDPGDLGYEQYF. For the CDR3, the DNA is TGTGCCAGCAGCCAAGATCCGGGGGATTTGGGCTACGAGCAGTACTTC.